The 3 T cell receptor beta chains in this list originate from one sample, sequenced in a study of shared clonotypes between healthy human individuals. CD45RO-negative CD8 cells positively selected for CCR7 made up the naive population, which excluded terminally differentiated effector memory CD45RA+ cells. TCRdb's table, derived via immunoSEQ multiplex PCR, lists solely in-frame clones and lacks some. The sample holds about 590,000 clones, about 95% seen once. The sequenced sample consisted of naive CD8+ T cells sorted from blood. The receptors derive from a woman under 40 in good health.

J is TRBJ2-7 and V is TRBV6-1, with a possible D match to TRBD2 (5 bases). The V and J ends lost 1 base and 1 base respectively, with 11 bases between them. The CDR3 runs to 15 residues. Per the germline V gene, CDR1 is MNHNS and CDR2 is SASEGT. The CDR3 reads CASSEGEGGSYEQYF. CDR3 in DNA: TGTGCCAGCAGTGAAGGAGAGGGTGGGTCCTACGAGCAGTACTTC.

The J gene is TRBJ2-2, the V gene TRBV5-4; D gene uncertain. The CDR3 loop spans 12 amino acids. Trimming left V 1 base short and J 7 bases short, with 5 bases between. Germline CDR1 reads SGHNT; CDR2 reads YYREEE (reference sequence). The CDR3 sequence is CASSLLGGELFF. The CDR3 DNA reads TGTGCCAGCAGCTTGTTAGGCGGGGAGCTGTTTTTT.

This clone was observed a single time. This chain connects TRBV7-8 to TRBJ2-1, with 8 bases that match TRBD2. This CDR3 has 17 residues. V shed 5 bases and J 4 bases; nucleotides not matched to a gene: 13. Germline CDR1 and CDR2: SGHVS and FQNEAQ. The CDR3 DNA reads TGTGCCAGCAGCCCGGGAGGGCCACCTGGTATGTACAATGAGCAGTTCTTC. It yields the protein CASSPGGPPGMYNEQFF.